This TCR beta chain was recovered during a study of T cell repertoires in cytomegalovirus infection. Using its own MiXCR run on the reads, TCRdb lists one record per CDR3 protein. Of approximately 260,000 distinct CDR3 sequences in the sample, about 20% were seen once. The table lists this clonotype with a few counts. Antigen specificity is unknown. The receptor was isolated from a human donor in good health (CMV status not recorded). Some clones in this sample may be carry-over from other donors' samples. The source was cultured PBMCs, collected from culture after CMV antigen stimulation.

Here the CDR3 reads CASSLFPLMDEQFF. As DNA, the CDR3 is TGTGCCAGCAGCTTATTCCCCCTAATGGATGAGCAGTTCTTC. The gene calls are TRBV7-2 and TRBJ2-1; D gene uncertain. The germline gives CDR1 SGHTA, CDR2 FQGNSA. The CDR3 length is 14 residues. V dropped 2 bases and J dropped 8 bases, with 13 bases sitting between them. The full variable domain, with the rest looked up from reference TRBV7-2 and TRBJ2-1, is GAGVSQSPSNKVTEKGKDVELRCDPISGHTALYWYRQSLGQGLEFLIYFQGNSAPDKSGLPSDRFSAERTGGSVSTLTIQRTQQEDSAVYLCASSLFPLMDEQFFGPGTRLTVL.